This TCR beta chain was retrieved from a study of OX40 agonist ivuxolimab in advanced cancers. Study-wide results and limits: There were also nonresponders showing low normalized T-cell clonal expansion.

The protocol was immunoSEQ multiplex PCR, while the TCRdb copy is restricted to in-frame clones and leaves out a portion. The sample lists about 78,000 clones, 92% seen once, with 2.8% in the top ten. This clone was seen a single time. Its matching antigen is unknown. Trimming cost V 0 bases and J 6 bases, with 15 bases left between them. This CDR3 region has 16 residues. Germline V gene lookup returns CDR1 MGHRA and CDR2 YSYEKL. The sequence came from an adult with an advanced solid tumor such as melanoma, head and neck, liver or kidney cancer. The genes are TRBV4-1 and TRBJ2-1; D may be TRBD1 (5 bases). Sequences were derived from CD4+ or CD8+ T cells sorted from blood, sampled in a trial of the OX40 agonist ivuxolimab. In DNA form, the CDR3 reads TGCGCCAGCAGCCAAGATGGGGCTGGGGTGGGCAATGAGCAGTTCTTC. Protein sequence: CASSQDGAGVGNEQFF.